This T cell receptor beta chain was identified in a study of identical twins. Study conclusions and caveats: The study found excess low generation probability among twin-shared out-of-frame alpha sequences.

Trimming shortened V by 0 bases and J by 5 bases, and 7 bases separated the two germline ends. The CDR3 totals 13 residues. TCRdb analysed the 5' RACE reads with MiXCR anew, one entry per CDR3 protein. The table lists about 890,000 distinct CDR3 sequences, approximately 13% of them singletons. This clonotype was seen a few times. Its matching antigen is unknown. The same data also contributed to another study, on yellow fever vaccine responses in identical twins. That work states: After vaccination, twins' T cell response reportedly seemed partly convergent, partly personalized.

The chain is built from TRBV12-3 or TRBV12-4 and TRBJ2-5; D gene uncertain. The receptor was isolated from a woman between 18 and 29 years old in good health. The source material was PBMCs. The CDR3 DNA follows: TGTGCCAGCAGTTTAGCGTGGTGGGAGACCCAGTACTTC. Translation: CASSLAWWETQYF.